The entry that follows covers one T cell receptor (beta chain) sequence. This entry comes from a study of control samples from healthy donors and cancer patients. Sequencing used immunoSEQ multiplex PCR; TCRdb keeps in-frame clones, though not all of them. The sample totals about 190,000 clones. Sequencing input: blood. This TCR was sampled from a woman in her twenties or thirties in good health.

The CDR3 protein is CALKGPSTDTQYF. The CDR3 DNA reads TGTGCCCTTAAGGGGCCTAGCACAGATACGCAGTATTTT. This chain connects TRBV5-4 to TRBJ2-3; the D gene is possibly TRBD1 (5 bases). This CDR3 region has 13 residues. In germline, CDR1 is SGHNT, CDR2 YYREEE (reference sequence). V shed 10 bases and J shed 0 bases, with 12 bases lying between them.